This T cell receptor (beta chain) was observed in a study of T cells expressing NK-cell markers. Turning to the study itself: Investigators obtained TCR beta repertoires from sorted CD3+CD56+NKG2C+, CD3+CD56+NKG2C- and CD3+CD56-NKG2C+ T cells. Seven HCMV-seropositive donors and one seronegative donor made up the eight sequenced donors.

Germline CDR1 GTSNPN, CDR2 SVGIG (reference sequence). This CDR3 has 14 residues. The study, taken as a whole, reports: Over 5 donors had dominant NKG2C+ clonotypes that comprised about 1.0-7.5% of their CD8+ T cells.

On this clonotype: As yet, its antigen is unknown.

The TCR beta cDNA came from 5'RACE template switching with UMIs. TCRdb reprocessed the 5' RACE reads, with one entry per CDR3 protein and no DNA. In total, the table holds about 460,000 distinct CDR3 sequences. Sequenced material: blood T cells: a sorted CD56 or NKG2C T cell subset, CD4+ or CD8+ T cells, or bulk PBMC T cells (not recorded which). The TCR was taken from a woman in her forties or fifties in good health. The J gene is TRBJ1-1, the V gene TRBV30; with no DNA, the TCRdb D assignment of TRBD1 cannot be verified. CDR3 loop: CAWSPGQVNTEAFF.